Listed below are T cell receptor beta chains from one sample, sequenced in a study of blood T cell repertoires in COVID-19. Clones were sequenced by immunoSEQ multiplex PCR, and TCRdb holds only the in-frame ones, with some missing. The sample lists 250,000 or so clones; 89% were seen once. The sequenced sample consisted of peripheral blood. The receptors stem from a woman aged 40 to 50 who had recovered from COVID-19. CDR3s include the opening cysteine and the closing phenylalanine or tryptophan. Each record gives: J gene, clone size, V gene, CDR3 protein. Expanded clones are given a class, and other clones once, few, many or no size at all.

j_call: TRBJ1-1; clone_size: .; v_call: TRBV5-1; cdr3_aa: CASSLRTGRLRNTEAFF
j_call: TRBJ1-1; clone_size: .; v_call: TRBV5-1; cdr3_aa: CASSFNSLIEAFF
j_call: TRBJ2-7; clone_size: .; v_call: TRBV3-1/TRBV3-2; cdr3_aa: CASSPLAGGTYEQYF
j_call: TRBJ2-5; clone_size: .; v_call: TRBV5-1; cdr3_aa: CASSTGLAATQETQYF
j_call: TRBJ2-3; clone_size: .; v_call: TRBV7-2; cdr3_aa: CASGQSGSPDTQYF
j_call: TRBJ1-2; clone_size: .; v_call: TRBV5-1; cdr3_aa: CASSLRTGNYGYTF
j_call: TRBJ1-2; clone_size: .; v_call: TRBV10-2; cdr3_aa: CASSERGGEDGYTF
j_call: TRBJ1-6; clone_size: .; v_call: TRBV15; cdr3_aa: CATSRAGTNSPLHF
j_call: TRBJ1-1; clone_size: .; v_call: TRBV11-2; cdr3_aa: CASSLVRGKSTEAFF
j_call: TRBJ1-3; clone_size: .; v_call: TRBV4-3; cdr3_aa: CASSQEGAASGNTIYF
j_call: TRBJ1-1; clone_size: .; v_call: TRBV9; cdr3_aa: CASSPWTGMNTEAFF
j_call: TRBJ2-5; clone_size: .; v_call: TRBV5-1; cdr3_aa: CASSLAGGRLSETQYF
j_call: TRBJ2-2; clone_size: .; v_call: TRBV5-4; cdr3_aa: CASSLVAGTTGELFF
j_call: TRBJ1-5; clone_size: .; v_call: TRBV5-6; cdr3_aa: CASSRGGGNQPQHF
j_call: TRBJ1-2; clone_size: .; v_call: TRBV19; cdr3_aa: CASSIGQIANYGYTF
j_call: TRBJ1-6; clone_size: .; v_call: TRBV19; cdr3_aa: CASRDSHSSPLHF
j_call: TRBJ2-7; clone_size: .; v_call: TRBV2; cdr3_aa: CASSGAGGLYEQYF
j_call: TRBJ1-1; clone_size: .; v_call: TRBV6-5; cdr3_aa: CASSFQGVVTEAFF
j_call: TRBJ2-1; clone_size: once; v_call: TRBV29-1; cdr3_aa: CSVDGPDSIFYEQFF
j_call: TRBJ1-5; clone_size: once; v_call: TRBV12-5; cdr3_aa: CASGLTPTGQTVNQPQHF
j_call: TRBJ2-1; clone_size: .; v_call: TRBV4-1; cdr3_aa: CASSLSLGYNEQFF
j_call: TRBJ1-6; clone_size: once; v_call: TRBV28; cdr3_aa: CASSSFSNSPLHF
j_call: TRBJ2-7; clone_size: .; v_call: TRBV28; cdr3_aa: CASKSGAYEQYF
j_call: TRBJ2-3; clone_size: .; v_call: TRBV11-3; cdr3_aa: CASSPNSGGQYF
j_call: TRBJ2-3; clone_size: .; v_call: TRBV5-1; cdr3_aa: CASSPDRGPDTQYF
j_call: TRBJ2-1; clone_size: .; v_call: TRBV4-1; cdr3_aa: CASSSSGASSYNEQFF
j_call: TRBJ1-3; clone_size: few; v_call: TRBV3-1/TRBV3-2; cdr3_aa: CASSPDNSGNTIYF
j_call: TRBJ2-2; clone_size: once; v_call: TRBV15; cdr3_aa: CATSGRTNTGELFF
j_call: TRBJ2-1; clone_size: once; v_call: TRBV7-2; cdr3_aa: CASSLRGLVDNEQFF